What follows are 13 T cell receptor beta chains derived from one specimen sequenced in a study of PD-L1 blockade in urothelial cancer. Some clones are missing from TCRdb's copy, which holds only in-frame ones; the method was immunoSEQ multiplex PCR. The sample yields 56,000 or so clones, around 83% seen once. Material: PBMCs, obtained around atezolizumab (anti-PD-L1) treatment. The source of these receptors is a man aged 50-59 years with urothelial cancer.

The CDR3 is CAWSAAGGLNTGELFF. DNA of the CDR3: TGTGCCTGGAGTGCAGCGGGAGGCCTGAACACCGGGGAGCTGTTTTTT. The chain is built from TRBV30 and TRBJ2-2, with 9 bases aligning to TRBD2. CDR1 is GTSNPN and CDR2 is SVGIG in the germline V gene (reference sequence). The CDR3 consists of 16 residues. Trimming cost V 1 base and J 1 base; bases outside gene matches: 4.

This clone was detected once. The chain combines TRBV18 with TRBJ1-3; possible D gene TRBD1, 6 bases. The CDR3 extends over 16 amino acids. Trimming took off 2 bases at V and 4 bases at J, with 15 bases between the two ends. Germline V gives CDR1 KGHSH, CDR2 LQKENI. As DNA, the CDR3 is TGTGCCAGCTCACCAAAGACAGGACTTGGAGGAAACACCATATATTTT. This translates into CASSPKTGLGGNTIYF.

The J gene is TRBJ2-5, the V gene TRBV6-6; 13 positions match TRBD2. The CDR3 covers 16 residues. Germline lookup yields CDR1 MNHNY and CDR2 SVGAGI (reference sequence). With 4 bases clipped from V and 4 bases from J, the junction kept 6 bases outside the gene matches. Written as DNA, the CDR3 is TGTGCCAGCAGTTCGCGGACTAGCGGGAGTTTAGAGACCCAGTACTTC. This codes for CASSSRTSGSLETQYF.

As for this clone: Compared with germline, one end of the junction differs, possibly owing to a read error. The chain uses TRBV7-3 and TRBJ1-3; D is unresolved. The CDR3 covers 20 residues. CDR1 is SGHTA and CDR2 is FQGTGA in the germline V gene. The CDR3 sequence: CARSGEGSRPTPHSGNTIYF. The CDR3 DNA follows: TGTGCCCGCAGCGGAGAGGGCAGTAGACCAACCCCCCACTCTGGAAACACCATATATTTT.

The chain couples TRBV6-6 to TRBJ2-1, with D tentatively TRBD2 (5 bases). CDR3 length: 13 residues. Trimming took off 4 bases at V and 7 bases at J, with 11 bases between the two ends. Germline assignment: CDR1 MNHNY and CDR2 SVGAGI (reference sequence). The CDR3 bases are TGTGCCAGCAGTTCTGACTATCTTAATGAGCAGTTCTTC. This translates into CASSSDYLNEQFF.

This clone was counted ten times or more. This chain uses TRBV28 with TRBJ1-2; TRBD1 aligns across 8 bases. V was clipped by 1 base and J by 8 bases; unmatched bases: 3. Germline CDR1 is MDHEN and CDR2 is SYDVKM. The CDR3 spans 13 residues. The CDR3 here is CASSLLQGAGYTF. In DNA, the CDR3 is TGTGCCAGCAGTTTATTGCAGGGGGCGGGCTACACCTTC.

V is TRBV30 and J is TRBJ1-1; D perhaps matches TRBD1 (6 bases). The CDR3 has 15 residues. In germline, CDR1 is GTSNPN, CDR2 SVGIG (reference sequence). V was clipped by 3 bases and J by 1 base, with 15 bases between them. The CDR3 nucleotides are TGTGCCTGGAGGCGGACAGCAACTCCGAACACTGAAGCTTTCTTT. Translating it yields CAWRRTATPNTEAFF.

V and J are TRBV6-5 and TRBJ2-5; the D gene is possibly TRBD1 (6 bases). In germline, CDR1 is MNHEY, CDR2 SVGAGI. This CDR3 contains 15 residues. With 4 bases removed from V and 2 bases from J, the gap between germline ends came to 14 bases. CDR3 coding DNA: TGTGCCAGCAGTTCCTCCTGGACAGAACAAGAGACCCAGTACTTC. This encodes CASSSSWTEQETQYF.

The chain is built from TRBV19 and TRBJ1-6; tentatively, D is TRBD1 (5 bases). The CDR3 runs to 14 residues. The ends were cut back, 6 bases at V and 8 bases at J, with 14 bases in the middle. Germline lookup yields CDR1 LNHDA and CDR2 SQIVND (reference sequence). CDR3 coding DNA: TGTGCCAGTAGCCACCGCTCAGGGCATTCACCCCTCCACTTT. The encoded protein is CASSHRSGHSPLHF.

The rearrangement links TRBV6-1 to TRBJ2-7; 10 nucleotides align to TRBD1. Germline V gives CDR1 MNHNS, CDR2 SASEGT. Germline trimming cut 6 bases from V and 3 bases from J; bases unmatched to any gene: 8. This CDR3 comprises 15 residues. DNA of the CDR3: TGTGCCAGCAGCTACCCCGGGACAGGGGACTACGAGCAGTACTTC. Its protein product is CASSYPGTGDYEQYF.

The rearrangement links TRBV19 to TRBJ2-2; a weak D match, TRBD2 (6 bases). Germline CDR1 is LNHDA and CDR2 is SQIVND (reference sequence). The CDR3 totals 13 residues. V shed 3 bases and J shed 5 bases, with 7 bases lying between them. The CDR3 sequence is CASSIRGTGELFF. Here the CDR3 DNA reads TGTGCCAGTAGTATTCGGGGGACCGGGGAGCTGTTTTTT.

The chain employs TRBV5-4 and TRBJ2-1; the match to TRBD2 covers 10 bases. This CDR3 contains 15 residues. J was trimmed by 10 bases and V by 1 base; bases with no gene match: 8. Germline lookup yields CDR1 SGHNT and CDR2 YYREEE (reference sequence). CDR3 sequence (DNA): TGTGCCAGCAGCTTGTCGCTAGCGGGAGTTGAAGAGCAGTTCTTC. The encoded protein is CASSLSLAGVEEQFF.

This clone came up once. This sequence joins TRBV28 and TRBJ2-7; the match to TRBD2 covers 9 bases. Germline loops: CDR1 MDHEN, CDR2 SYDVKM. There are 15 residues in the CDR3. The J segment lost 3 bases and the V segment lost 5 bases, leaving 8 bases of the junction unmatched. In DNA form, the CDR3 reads TGTGCCAGCAGTAAAATAGCGGGAGTGAACTACGAGCAGTACTTC. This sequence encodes CASSKIAGVNYEQYF.